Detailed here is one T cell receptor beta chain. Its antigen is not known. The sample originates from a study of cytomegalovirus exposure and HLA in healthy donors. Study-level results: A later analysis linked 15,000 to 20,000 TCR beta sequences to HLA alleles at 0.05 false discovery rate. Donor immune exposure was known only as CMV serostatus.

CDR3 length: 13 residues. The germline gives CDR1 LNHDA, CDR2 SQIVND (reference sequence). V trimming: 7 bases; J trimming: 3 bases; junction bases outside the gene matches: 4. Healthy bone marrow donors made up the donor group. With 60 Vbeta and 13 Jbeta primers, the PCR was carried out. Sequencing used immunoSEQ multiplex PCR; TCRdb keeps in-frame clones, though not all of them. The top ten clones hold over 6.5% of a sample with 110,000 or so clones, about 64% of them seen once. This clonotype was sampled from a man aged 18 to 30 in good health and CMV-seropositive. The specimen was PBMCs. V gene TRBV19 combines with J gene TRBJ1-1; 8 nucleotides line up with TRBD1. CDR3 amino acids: CASIQGAYTEAFF. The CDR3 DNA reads TGTGCCAGTATCCAGGGGGCGTACACTGAAGCTTTCTTT. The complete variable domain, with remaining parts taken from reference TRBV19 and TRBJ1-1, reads DGGITQSPKYLFRKEGQNVTLSCEQNLNHDAMYWYRQDPGQGLRLIYYSQIVNDFQKGDIAEGYSVSREKKESFPLTVTSAQKNPTAFYLCASIQGAYTEAFFGQGTRLTVV.